Presented here are 25 T cell receptor beta chains from one specimen sequenced in a study of shared T cell receptors in the human thymus (dated by TCRdb to 2020 to 2022). Libraries were prepared through the immunoSEQ multiplex PCR assay. The table was pulled from immuneACCESS by TCRdb, which kept in-frame rearrangements only. Such tables lose some clones; where checked, under half of the loss comes from unresolved V genes, and the rest has no known cause. The sample table lists some 700,000 clones, approximately 88% of them with a count of one. The ten top clones hold about 0.01% of the sample. The same specimen was also included in a second study, on human thymus T cells.

What was sequenced was thymocytes. All receptors come from a boy younger than two with a congenital heart defect. Donor details come from another sample of the same person, matched by shared clones.

The rearrangement links TRBV2 to TRBJ2-1; TRBD2 agrees at 14 bases. Germline lookup yields CDR1 SNHLY and CDR2 FYNNEI. After removal of 9 bases from V and 4 bases from J, the junction contained 8 bases not matched to a gene. The CDR3 totals 16 residues. CDR3 nucleotide sequence: TGTGCCAGAGGGGGACTAGCGGGAGTGAGGTACAATGAGCAGTTCTTC. This translates into CARGGLAGVRYNEQFF.

This clone was counted a single time. This sequence joins TRBV7-6 and TRBJ2-1; 10 nucleotides match TRBD2. Germline values: CDR1 SGHVS, CDR2 FNYEAQ. The CDR3 has 16 residues. J gave up 5 bases and V 4 bases, and 8 bases lay outside the gene matches. The CDR3 coding sequence is TGTGCCAGCAGCTCCACCGTAGCGGGAGGACACAATGAGCAGTTCTTC. Its protein is CASSSTVAGGHNEQFF.

This rearrangement joins TRBV27 to TRBJ2-7, with 9 bases fitting TRBD1. The trim removed 6 bases at V and 2 bases at J, leaving 11 bases unmatched. CDR1 is MNHEY, CDR2 SMNVEV, per germline (reference sequence). The CDR3 covers 16 residues. The CDR3 loop is CASRTLRDRDPYEQYF. The CDR3 DNA reads as TGTGCCAGCAGAACTCTCCGGGACAGGGACCCCTACGAGCAGTACTTC.

The rearrangement joins TRBV19 to TRBJ1-1, with 8 bases matching TRBD1. Germline loops: CDR1 LNHDA, CDR2 SQIVND (reference sequence). The ends lost 4 bases at V and 5 bases at J; junction bases unmatched: 12. The CDR3 is 16 residues long. Here the CDR3 reads CASSNGQGIQWTEAFF. The CDR3 DNA is TGTGCCAGTAGTAACGGACAGGGCATCCAGTGGACTGAAGCTTTCTTT.

CDR3 bases: TGTGCCAGCTCCCGGGACAGGGGGCATGACACAGATACGCAGTATTTT. This codes for CASSRDRGHDTDTQYF. The rearrangement uses TRBV28 and TRBJ2-3; 12 nucleotides match TRBD1. The CDR3 is made up of 16 amino acids. CDR1 and CDR2 (germline): MDHEN, SYDVKM. V lost 8 bases and J lost 2; bases outside the gene matches: 8.

The V and J genes are TRBV14 and TRBJ2-5; 12 nucleotides line up with TRBD2. The J call may be faulty, since TRBJ2-7 better matches the DNA end. Germline CDR1 and CDR2: SGHDN and FVKESK. This CDR3 contains 16 residues. This chain's CDR3 is CASSQSSGRVSYEQYF. In DNA form, the CDR3 reads TGTGCCAGCAGCCAGTCTAGCGGGAGGGTCTCCTACGAGCAGTACTTC.

The sample holds one count of this clone. The J gene is TRBJ2-7, the V gene TRBV19; the D is unclear. The CDR3 contains 11 residues. Trimming took 6 bases from V and 3 from J, leaving 6 bases between them. Germline CDR1 reads LNHDA; CDR2 reads SQIVND (reference sequence). The DNA for the CDR3 is TGTGCCAGTAGCCCGTTCTACGAGCAGTACTTC. This translates into CASSPFYEQYF. The complete variable domain, with remaining parts taken from reference TRBV19 and TRBJ2-7, reads DGGITQSPKYLFRKEGQNVTLSCEQNLNHDAMYWYRQDPGQGLRLIYYSQIVNDFQKGDIAEGYSVSREKKESFPLTVTSAQKNPTAFYLCASSPFYEQYFGPGTRLTVT.

This rearrangement joins TRBV4-3 to TRBJ2-3, with D possibly matching TRBD1 (5 bases). V was cut by 0 bases and J by 6 bases, with 19 bases left in between. CDR1 is LGHNA, CDR2 YSLEER, per germline. This CDR3 region has 17 residues. This CDR3 reads CASSQDRKGHVKDTQYF. CDR3 DNA sequence: TGCGCCAGCAGCCAAGATAGGAAGGGGCACGTCAAGGATACGCAGTATTTT.

The V and J genes are TRBV4-1 and TRBJ2-1, with D maybe TRBD2 (6 bases). Germline assignment: CDR1 MGHRA and CDR2 YSYEKL. The V and J ends lost 6 bases and 2 bases respectively, with 17 bases between them. There are 16 residues in the CDR3. CDR3: CASRQTAGTPYNEQFF. CDR3 in DNA: TGCGCCAGCAGACAGACCGCCGGGACTCCCTACAATGAGCAGTTCTTC.

J is TRBJ2-7 and V is TRBV15, with TRBD2 identical over 8 bases. CDR1 and CDR2 from the germline V gene are LNHNV and YYDKDF (reference sequence). This CDR3 has 15 residues. V shed 5 bases, J shed 4 bases, and the junction held 10 bases outside the gene matches. CDR3 sequence reads: CATSPPGGSGYEQYF. The CDR3 nucleotides are TGTGCCACCAGCCCACCGGGGGGGTCGGGTTACGAGCAGTACTTC. The full variable domain, completed using reference TRBV15 and TRBJ2-7, is DAMVIQNPRYQVTQFGKPVTLSCSQTLNHNVMYWYQQKSSQAPKLLFHYYDKDFNNEADTPDNFQSRRPNTSFCFLDIRSPGLGDTAMYLCATSPPGGSGYEQYFGPGTRLTVT.

This chain joins TRBV28 and TRBJ2-1; possibly TRBD2 for D (5 bases). CDR1 and CDR2 from the germline V gene are MDHEN and SYDVKM. Trimming left V 3 bases short and J 5 bases short, with 11 bases between. The CDR3 is made up of 14 amino acids. CDR3 nucleotides: TGTGCCAGCAGTTTGGTACCTAGCAACAATGAGCAGTTCTTC. Protein sequence: CASSLVPSNNEQFF.

This chain links TRBV7-2 with TRBJ2-7; 11 nucleotides line up with TRBD2. The V gene's germline CDR1 is SGHTA and CDR2 FQGNSA. The CDR3 is 19 residues long. J was trimmed by 3 bases and V by 4 bases; bases with no gene match: 17. The CDR3 DNA reads TGTGCCAGCAGCTCGGATGGGCAACTAGCGGGAGACAAAGGCTACGAGCAGTACTTC. Protein: CASSSDGQLAGDKGYEQYF.

V is TRBV15 and J is TRBJ2-3; D not resolved. The CDR3 sequence is 12 residues long. The germline V and J ends were trimmed by 4 bases and 8 bases, with 10 bases remaining between them. Per the germline V gene, CDR1 is LNHNV and CDR2 is YYDKDF (reference sequence). The CDR3 reads CATSTTPATQYF. Here the CDR3 DNA reads TGTGCCACCAGCACCACTCCCGCTACGCAGTATTTT.

The chain carries TRBV4-3 and TRBJ2-5, with 9 bases lining up with TRBD2. V was pared by 5 bases and J by 2 bases, with 12 bases of the junction left unmatched. The CDR3 is 17 amino acids. CDR1 LGHNA and CDR2 YSLEER come from the germline V gene. The CDR3 loop is CASSVSLAGSTQETQYF. As DNA, the CDR3 is TGCGCCAGCAGCGTTAGCCTAGCGGGGTCGACTCAAGAGACCCAGTACTTC.

The rearrangement links TRBV25-1 to TRBJ2-1; 10 bases match TRBD2. V trimming: 4 bases; J trimming: 4 bases; junction bases outside the gene matches: 10. Germline values: CDR1 MGHDK, CDR2 SYGVNS. CDR3 length equals 17 residues. The CDR3, as DNA: TGTGCCAGCAGTGTGTCTCCTAGCGGGAGTCCTTACAATGAGCAGTTCTTC. Its translation: CASSVSPSGSPYNEQFF.

The chain joins TRBV6-6 to TRBJ2-7; 10 nucleotides align to TRBD2. With 5 bases clipped from V and 7 bases from J, the junction kept 14 bases outside the gene matches. Germline CDR1 reads MNHNY; CDR2 reads SVGAGI (reference sequence). CDR3 length: 16 amino acids. The DNA for the CDR3 is TGTGCCAGCAGTAACCTACTAGCGGGATTTTACCAAGAGCAGTACTTC. This translates into CASSNLLAGFYQEQYF.

The chain recombines TRBV5-1 with TRBJ1-1; D may be TRBD1 (6 bases). The CDR3 is 15 amino acids. Per germline, CDR1 SGHRS and CDR2 YFSETQ. V was trimmed by 0 bases and J by 7 bases, leaving 16 bases between them. The CDR3 is CASSLDVGGQSEAFF. CDR3 nucleotides: TGCGCCAGCAGCTTGGACGTGGGGGGGCAGAGTGAAGCTTTCTTT. Together with reference TRBV5-1 and TRBJ1-1, the CDR3 gives the full variable domain: KAGVTQTPRYLIKTRGQQVTLSCSPISGHRSVSWYQQTPGQGLQFLFEYFSETQRNKGNFPGRFSGRQFSNSRSEMNVSTLELGDSALYLCASSLDVGGQSEAFFGQGTRLTVV.

J is TRBJ2-3 and V is TRBV7-9; TRBD1 matches 10 bases. The CDR3 consists of 18 residues. The trim removed 7 bases at V and 2 bases at J, leaving 15 bases unmatched. Germline V gives CDR1 SEHNR, CDR2 FQNEAQ (reference sequence). The CDR3, as DNA: TGTGCCAGCAACCCGACACCGGGACAGGGGTTTTTCACAGATACGCAGTATTTT. Translated, it gives CASNPTPGQGFFTDTQYF.

This clone was counted a single time. The chain carries TRBV27 and TRBJ2-1; 7 bases line up with TRBD1. The CDR3 spans 15 residues. With V trimmed by 3 bases and J by 6 bases, 8 bases remained unmatched. Germline CDR1 is MNHEY and CDR2 is SMNVEV (reference sequence). CDR3 protein: CASSLGTVPGNEQFF. The CDR3 nucleotides are TGTGCCAGCAGTTTGGGGACAGTGCCAGGCAATGAGCAGTTCTTC.

This rearrangement joins TRBV11-2 to TRBJ1-2, with 8 bases matching TRBD1. Germline V gives CDR1 SGHAT, CDR2 FQNNGV. V shed 2 bases and J 4 bases; nucleotides not matched to a gene: 6. The CDR3 loop spans 15 amino acids. CDR3 loop: CASSLIATGGYGYTF. The CDR3 coding sequence is TGTGCCAGCAGCTTAATAGCCACAGGGGGCTATGGCTACACCTTC.

V and J are TRBV7-9 and TRBJ2-3; D is uncertain. The CDR3 length is 17 residues. V was shortened by 1 base and J by 5 bases, with 19 bases between the two germline ends. The germline V gene has CDR1 SEHNR and CDR2 FQNEAQ (reference sequence). The CDR3 DNA reads as TGTGCCAGCAGCTTAGGGCCCGCTCCATTTCGGGTAGATACGCAGTATTTT. The encoded protein is CASSLGPAPFRVDTQYF.

The chain carries TRBV10-2 and TRBJ2-3; 7 bases line up with TRBD2. Looked up from germline, CDR1 is WSHSY and CDR2 is SAAADI. V dropped 6 bases and J dropped 3; count of bases not matched to a gene: 3. CDR3 size: 13 residues. CDR3: CASRGRETDTQYF. CDR3 coding DNA: TGCGCCAGCAGAGGGCGGGAGACAGATACGCAGTATTTT.

The chain joins TRBV5-1 to TRBJ2-1, with 7 bases fitting TRBD2. The CDR3 sequence is 18 residues long. The V and J ends lost 1 base and 1 base, in that order; junction bases with no gene match: 11. Germline CDR1 reads SGHRS; CDR2 reads YFSETQ. The CDR3 protein is CASSLSNRGGGSYNEQFF. The CDR3 DNA sequence: TGCGCCAGCAGCTTGTCCAACCGAGGCGGGGGTTCCTACAATGAGCAGTTCTTC.

CDR3 sequence (DNA): TGTGCCAGCTCTCCGGCGGAGGGGTTCGTCACCGGGGAGCTGTTTTTT. Translation: CASSPAEGFVTGELFF. The chain carries TRBV7-9 and TRBJ2-2; possible D gene TRBD2, 6 bases. The CDR3 length is 16 residues. Germline CDR1 and CDR2: SEHNR and FQNEAQ (reference sequence). The V end lost 8 bases, the J end lost 4 bases, and 20 bases lay between the germline ends.

This clone was found a few times. The chain couples TRBV19 to TRBJ1-5; 7 positions match TRBD1. V lost 5 bases and J lost 5; bases outside the gene matches: 9. In germline, CDR1 is LNHDA, CDR2 SQIVND (reference sequence). There are 15 residues in the CDR3. The CDR3 sequence: CASSPERDRDQPQHF. The CDR3 region has the DNA TGTGCCAGTAGTCCCGAACGAGACAGGGATCAGCCCCAGCATTTT.